This is a list of T cell receptor beta chains from one sample in a study of blood T cell repertoires in COVID-19. This table comes from immunoSEQ multiplex PCR, and its TCRdb copy is limited to in-frame clones, with some not included. The sample contains more than 45,000 clones, 85% to 95% of which appear only once. Sequenced material: peripheral blood. The receptors originated from an elderly woman with acute or convalescent COVID-19. Both conserved end residues are part of each CDR3. The D gene is left open where the match is weak. Size tells how often a clone was seen (once, few, many) or the class of an expanded clone, and some rows leave it out.

D	J	V	size	CDR3	DNA
.	TRBJ1-1	TRBV7-2	.	CASSLAGHPTTEAFF	TGTGCCAGCAGCTTAGCAGGACACCCTACCACTGAAGCTTTCTTT
.	TRBJ1-3	TRBV2	.	CASSETGNTIYF	TGTGCCAGCAGTGAGACAGGAAACACCATATATTTT
TRBD2	TRBJ2-5	TRBV5-1	.	CASSLAGGFSQETQYF	TGCGCCAGCAGCTTGGCCGGGGGGTTCTCCCAAGAGACCCAGTACTTC
TRBD2	TRBJ2-1	TRBV5-4	.	CASSLDLAGAHEQFF	TGTGCCAGCAGCTTGGACCTAGCGGGAGCCCATGAGCAGTTCTTC
TRBD2	TRBJ2-1	TRBV20-1	.	CSASFGLAGSSYNEQFF	TGCAGTGCTAGTTTTGGGCTAGCGGGGAGCTCCTACAATGAGCAGTTCTTC
.	TRBJ2-1	TRBV7-2	.	CASSLARGLTYNEQFF	TGTGCCAGCAGCTTGGCCCGGGGTCTAACCTACAATGAGCAGTTCTTC
.	TRBJ1-2	TRBV14	.	CASSQGRGNYGYTF	TGTGCCAGCAGCCAAGGGCGGGGAAACTATGGCTACACCTTC
.	TRBJ1-4	TRBV7-9	.	CASSSGAATNEKLFF	TGTGCCAGCAGCAGCGGGGCTGCAACTAATGAAAAACTGTTTTTT
TRBD1	TRBJ1-3	TRBV3-1/TRBV3-2	.	CASSQVSGTGTNTIYF	TGTGCCAGCAGCCAGGTTTCCGGGACAGGGACGAACACCATATATTTT
.	TRBJ2-3	TRBV24-1	.	CATSPGTDTQYF	TGTGCCACCAGTCCAGGCACAGATACGCAGTATTTT
TRBD2	TRBJ2-2	TRBV7-9	.	CASSPSGRASTGELFF	TGTGCCAGCAGCCCTAGCGGGAGGGCGAGCACCGGGGAGCTGTTTTTT
TRBD2	TRBJ2-1	TRBV6-1	.	CASSELRPGLADSSYNEQFF	TGTGCCAGCAGTGAGCTTAGGCCGGGACTAGCGGACAGCTCCTACAATGAGCAGTTCTTC
.	TRBJ1-2	TRBV2	.	CASSEDRQTYGYTF	TGTGCCAGCAGTGAAGACCGACAGACCTATGGCTACACCTTC
TRBD2	TRBJ2-7	TRBV4-3	.	CASSQVTSGGGPYEQYF	TGCGCCAGCAGCCAAGTGACTAGCGGGGGGGGACCCTACGAGCAGTACTTC
.	TRBJ2-7	TRBV11-2	.	CASSLVWGQQSYEQYF	TGTGCCAGCAGCTTAGTTTGGGGGCAACAGAGCTACGAGCAGTACTTC
.	TRBJ2-1	TRBV11-1	.	CASSPDLSSYNEQFF	TGTGCCAGCAGCCCGGACTTGAGCTCCTACAATGAGCAGTTCTTC
TRBD1	TRBJ1-2	TRBV5-5	few	CASSFETGGYDYGYTF	TGTGCCAGCAGCTTTGAAACAGGGGGGTACGACTATGGCTACACCTTC
.	TRBJ2-5	TRBV4-1	.	CASSLLPRETQYF	TGCGCCAGCAGCCTTTTGCCCAGAGAGACCCAGTACTTC
.	TRBJ2-7	TRBV2	.	CASSVSPEYEQYF	TGTGCCAGCAGTGTGTCACCGGAGTACGAGCAGTACTTC
TRBD1	TRBJ1-5	TRBV24-1	.	CATSDTGGSSQPQHF	TGTGCCACCAGTGATACAGGGGGGTCGAGTCAGCCCCAGCATTTT
TRBD1	TRBJ1-4	TRBV19	.	CASMGTGAGEKLFF	TGTGCCAGTATGGGGACAGGGGCAGGTGAAAAACTGTTTTTT
TRBD2	TRBJ2-2	TRBV12-5	few	CASGLSTAGGFTGELFF	TGTGCTAGTGGTTTAAGTACAGCGGGAGGGTTCACCGGGGAGCTGTTTTTT
TRBD2	TRBJ2-1	TRBV10-3	.	CAISGGTSGGIYNEQFF	TGTGCCATCAGTGGGGGGACTAGCGGGGGAATCTACAATGAGCAGTTCTTC
TRBD2	TRBJ2-5	TRBV7-9	.	CASSSRDRLAGEETQYF	TGTGCCAGCAGCTCCCGGGACCGACTAGCGGGAGAAGAGACCCAGTACTTC
.	TRBJ2-5	TRBV6-5	.	CASSYTEYQETQYF	TGTGCCAGCAGTTACACAGAGTACCAAGAGACCCAGTACTTC
.	TRBJ2-7	TRBV10-3	.	CAISRDTNYEQYF	TGTGCCATCAGCCGGGACACTAACTACGAGCAGTACTTC
TRBD2	TRBJ2-5	TRBV4-3	.	CASSQQLAGGSQYF	TGCGCCAGCAGCCAACAACTAGCGGGAGGCTCCCAGTACTTC
TRBD1	TRBJ2-1	TRBV10-3	.	CAISEGTAAYNEQFF	TGTGCCATCAGTGAGGGGACAGCCGCTTACAATGAGCAGTTCTTC
TRBD1	TRBJ1-1	TRBV9	.	CASSVTGLQNTEAFF	TGTGCCAGCAGCGTGACAGGGCTACAGAACACTGAAGCTTTCTTT
.	TRBJ2-5	TRBV7-9	few	CASSLDNQETQYF	TGTGCCAGCAGCTTAGACAACCAAGAGACCCAGTACTTC
.	TRBJ1-6	TRBV19	.	CASSPLGGAPVSNSPLHF	TGTGCCAGTTCGCCGCTGGGGGGGGCGCCGGTTTCTAATTCACCCCTCCACTTT
TRBD1	TRBJ1-2	TRBV18	.	CASSPWTGAQSNYGYTF	TGTGCCAGCTCACCATGGACAGGGGCGCAGTCTAACTATGGCTACACCTTC
.	TRBJ1-2	TRBV12-3/TRBV12-4	.	CASSLASGEGYTF	TGTGCCAGCAGTTTAGCCTCCGGTGAGGGCTACACCTTC
.	TRBJ1-4	TRBV5-8	once	CASSLGVRGYEKLFF	TGTGCCAGCAGCTTGGGGGTCAGGGGATATGAAAAACTGTTTTTT
.	TRBJ2-7	TRBV6-1	.	CASSEFESSYEQYF	TGTGCCAGCAGTGAATTCGAGAGCTCCTACGAGCAGTACTTC
TRBD2	TRBJ2-1	TRBV4-2	.	CASSQSPGGYNEQFF	TGTGCCAGCAGCCAAAGTCCGGGGGGCTACAATGAGCAGTTCTTC
TRBD2	TRBJ2-5	TRBV7-6	.	CASSLAWRERGETQYF	TGTGCCAGCAGCTTAGCGTGGCGGGAGCGGGGGGAGACCCAGTACTTC
.	TRBJ1-2	TRBV5-4	.	CASSLGFGGGYTF	TGTGCCAGCAGCTTGGGCTTCGGCGGCGGCTACACCTTC
TRBD1	TRBJ1-2	TRBV18	.	CASSQGGQGRRNYGYTF	TGTGCCAGCTCTCAGGGGGGACAGGGCCGTCGAAACTATGGCTACACCTTC
.	TRBJ2-5	TRBV4-1	.	CASSPRGQGSETQYF	TGCGCCAGCAGTCCCCGCGGGCAGGGGAGCGAGACCCAGTACTTC
.	TRBJ1-4	TRBV3-1/TRBV3-2	.	CASSQVPDGGTNEKLFF	TGTGCCAGCAGCCAAGTCCCCGACGGGGGAACTAATGAAAAACTGTTTTTT
.	TRBJ1-2	TRBV12-3/TRBV12-4	.	CASSLGGHGYTF	TGTGCCAGCAGTTTAGGTGGGCATGGCTACACCTTC
TRBD2	TRBJ2-5	TRBV7-7	.	CASSLEAGVSVTQYF	TGTGCCAGCAGCTTAGAGGCGGGAGTGTCGGTGACCCAGTACTTC
.	TRBJ1-2	TRBV28	.	CASSLLGPDDGYTF	TGTGCCAGCAGCCTTCTGGGCCCCGACGATGGCTACACCTTC
TRBD1	TRBJ2-2	TRBV4-1	.	CASSRAGGGTGELFF	TGCGCCAGCAGCCGGGCAGGGGGCGGCACCGGGGAGCTGTTTTTT
TRBD2	TRBJ2-1	TRBV5-4	.	CASSTGTSGIREQFF	TGTGCCAGCAGCACCGGGACTAGCGGGATTCGGGAGCAGTTCTTC
.	TRBJ2-2	TRBV19	.	CASSPTDNTGELFF	TGTGCCAGTAGTCCGACTGACAACACCGGGGAGCTGTTTTTT
.	TRBJ1-2	TRBV4-3	.	CASSQDLDRTYGYTF	TGCGCCAGCAGCCAAGATCTCGACAGGACCTATGGCTACACCTTC
TRBD1	TRBJ1-4	TRBV5-1	.	CASSGTGYSEKLFF	TGCGCCAGCAGCGGGACAGGGTACAGTGAAAAACTGTTTTTT
TRBD1	TRBJ1-1	TRBV18	.	CASSPGAGGPNTEAFF	TGTGCCAGCTCGCCCGGGGCAGGGGGCCCGAACACTGAAGCTTTCTTT
TRBD1	TRBJ1-4	TRBV5-6	.	CASSRGQGGEKLFF	TGTGCCAGCAGCCGGGGACAGGGCGGCGAAAAACTGTTTTTT
TRBD2	TRBJ2-4	TRBV2	.	CASGSTSGKNIQYF	TGTGCCAGCGGTAGTACTAGCGGCAAAAACATTCAGTACTTC
.	TRBJ2-1	TRBV11-3	.	CASSLVSGVYNEQFF	TGTGCCAGCAGCTTAGTTTCGGGAGTTTACAATGAGCAGTTCTTC
.	TRBJ1-3	TRBV27	.	CASSKRADRRSGNTIYF	TGTGCCAGCAGTAAAAGGGCTGACAGGCGCTCTGGAAACACCATATATTTT
.	TRBJ1-1	TRBV7-2	.	CASSLMGRANTEAFF	TGTGCCAGCAGCCTTATGGGCAGGGCGAACACTGAAGCTTTCTTT
TRBD1	TRBJ1-2	TRBV18	.	CASSPGTGTSSLYGYTF	TGTGCCAGCTCACCGGGGACAGGAACCTCTTCTCTCTATGGCTACACCTTC
.	TRBJ2-1	TRBV5-1	.	CASSLAPGQHYNEQFF	TGCGCCAGCAGTCTGGCTCCGGGACAACACTACAATGAGCAGTTCTTC